This T cell receptor beta chain derives from a study of T cells in localized non-small cell lung cancer. The V end was cut by 4 bases, the J end by 2 bases, with 14 bases between. CDR1 is MNHEY and CDR2 is SVGAGI in the germline V gene. The CDR3 is 15 amino acids. Sequencing was performed with immunoSEQ multiplex PCR; in TCRdb, only in-frame clones are kept and a portion is missing. The sample has 45,000 to 55,000 clones, 86% seen once. The chain combines TRBV6-5 with TRBJ1-2; tentative D call: TRBD1 (5 bases). Sequences were derived from peripheral blood, sampled before any cancer treatment. The source of this sequence is a male donor older than 55 with stage III squamous cell lung carcinoma. The chain's CDR3 is CASSSWDGLNYGYTF. In DNA, the CDR3 is TGTGCCAGCAGTTCATGGGACGGATTGAACTATGGCTACACCTTC.